The clone carrying this TCR beta chain has ten or more counts. The antigen is not known. Time point given: persistent/refractory GD, antithyroid drugs over 5 years with positive TRAb. Generation of the TCR library employed RNA extracted from PBMCs. The sample comes from a study of regulatory T cells in long-lasting Graves disease. The overall study: Patients met the persistent Graves' disease definition after over 5 years of antithyroid drugs with positive TSH receptor antibodies.

Arm-PCR of CDR3 regions and iRepertoire HTBI primers were the basis on which TCR beta libraries were built. In TCRdb, the multiplex PCR reads were re-called with MiXCR into one record per CDR3 protein. The table has roughly 450,000 distinct CDR3 sequences, around 20% seen once. Points from the study as a whole: Sample size was small, which may have lowered accuracy. Persistent patients shared more public clonotypes (about 2,800) than newly diagnosed patients (about 1,000). Samples came from peripheral blood alone, without thyroid tissue.

The sample in question was peripheral blood mononuclear cells (PBMCs), obtained when the disease was refractory, from a patient treated with antithyroid drugs. The receptor comes from a female donor with Graves disease.

CDR3 in DNA: TGTGCCAGCTCCCGACAGGGGGGGTACGAGCAGTACTTC. Its protein is CASSRQGGYEQYF. The gene calls are TRBV2 and TRBJ2-7; 9 nucleotides line up with TRBD1. Trimming took 8 bases from V and 4 from J; bases not matched to a gene: 6. Germline CDR1 is SNHLY and CDR2 is FYNNEI. The CDR3 is 13 amino acids.